A selection of T cell receptor beta chains follows, all from one sample in a study of T-cell reconstitution after alpha-beta-depleted transplantation in children. TCRdb reprocessed the PCR reads with MiXCR, giving one entry per CDR3 protein. The table shows 210,000 or so distinct CDR3 sequences, with 8.5% to 10% occurring only once. This specimen consisted of PBMCs from the stem cell graft donor, obtained from the stem cell graft. These receptors all stem from a human donor who donated a stem cell graft to a child with acute lymphoblastic leukemia. Each CDR3 is given with its conserved first and last residue. A D gene is named only where the DNA matches it firmly. Clone size, where shown, is once, few, many, or a class for clones that have expanded.

>TRBD2|.|15|TRBV6-1|TRBJ2-3
TGTGCCAGTAACCAACTAGCGGGGGGTGCAGATACGCAGTATTTT
CASNQLAGGADTQYF
>TRBD1|many|17|TRBV15|TRBJ2-1
TGTGCCACCCGGTTTGGACAGGGGGGCCGAATGTTCCATGAGCAGTTCTTC
CATRFGQGGRMFHEQFF
>.|many|15|TRBV5-5|TRBJ1-1
TGTGCCAGCAGCTTGGTTCCACCGGGGAACACTGAAGCTTTCTTT
CASSLVPPGNTEAFF
>.|.|14|TRBV3-1|TRBJ2-6
TGTGCCAGCAGCCTCGCCGGGACCCACAACGTCCTGACTTTC
CASSLAGTHNVLTF
>.|.|13|TRBV2|TRBJ2-5
TGTGCCAGCTACGACTGGATTCAAGAGACCCAGTACTTC
CASYDWIQETQYF
>.|few|13|TRBV28|TRBJ2-7
TGTGCCAGCCTCTCGTGGGGTGCCCACGAGCAGTACTTC
CASLSWGAHEQYF
>.|.|15|TRBV20-1|TRBJ2-3
TGCAGTGCTGGGGGGCAGGGCATCGACACAGATACGCAGTATTTT
CSAGGQGIDTDTQYF
>.|.|14|TRBV4-3|TRBJ1-2
TGCGCCAGCAGCCAAGAGAACGGGGCGTATGGCTACACCTTC
CASSQENGAYGYTF
>.|many|14|TRBV2|TRBJ2-3
TGTGCCAGCAGTCGTCCATATGGAACAGATACGCAGTATTTT
CASSRPYGTDTQYF
>.|few|18|TRBV6-5|TRBJ2-7
TGTGCCAGCAGTTACTCGAGAGGGTCTGGGGGAGGCTCCTACGAGCAGTACTTC
CASSYSRGSGGGSYEQYF
>TRBD1|medium-sized|15|TRBV11-2|TRBJ2-3
TGTGCCAGCAGCTTCGGGACAGGGGAGACAGATACGCAGTATTTT
CASSFGTGETDTQYF
>.|many|14|TRBV7-8|TRBJ2-5
TGTGCCAGCAGCTTAAATGTCCAGGGAGAGACCCAGTACTTC
CASSLNVQGETQYF
>TRBD1|few|17|TRBV5-1|TRBJ1-1
TGCGCCAGCAGCCCTGGGACAGGGAACCCAATGAACACTGAAGCTTTCTTT
CASSPGTGNPMNTEAFF
>TRBD1|once|14|TRBV30|TRBJ2-1
TGTCCCTGGGCGACAGGGGACCCACCCGATGAGCAGTTCTTC
CPWATGDPPDEQFF
>.|many|14|TRBV4-3|TRBJ2-2
TGCGCCAGCAGCCAAGGACCCAACACCGGGGAGCTGTTTTTT
CASSQGPNTGELFF
>.|few|15|TRBV27|TRBJ1-2
TGTGCCAGCAGTTCCCTTGAGATAGGAGCCTATGGCTACACCTTC
CASSSLEIGAYGYTF
>TRBD1|many|15|TRBV5-1|TRBJ2-7
TGCGCCAGCAGCTTTGGCAGGGGGCGATTCTACGAGCAGTACTTC
CASSFGRGRFYEQYF
>TRBD1|few|15|TRBV6-5|TRBJ1-5
TGTGCCAGCAGTTACGGACAGGGTTACAATCAGCCCCAGCATTTT
CASSYGQGYNQPQHF
>TRBD2|few|14|TRBV12-3/TRBV12-4|TRBJ2-1
TGTGCCAGCAGTCCACTAGCGGGGTACAATGAGCAGTTCTTC
CASSPLAGYNEQFF
>.|few|14|TRBV19|TRBJ1-5
TGTGCCAGTAGTATCTTGGGCCTAAATCAGCCCCAGCATTTT
CASSILGLNQPQHF
>.|many|15|TRBV27|TRBJ2-2
TGTGCCAGCGGTGACTGGGGGGCCCCCCCCGGGGAGCTGTTTTTT
CASGDWGAPPGELFF
>.|.|15|TRBV10-2|TRBJ2-1
TGCGCCAGCAGTGAGTTGCGGAGCCTCGGGGGTGAGCAGTTCTTC
CASSELRSLGGEQFF
>.|many|13|TRBV5-5|TRBJ2-1
TGTGCCAGCAGCCAATGGACCGACAATGAGCAGTTCTTC
CASSQWTDNEQFF
>.|few|13|TRBV25-1|TRBJ2-3
TGTGCCAGCTGGAGCAGGAACACAGATACGCAGTATTTT
CASWSRNTDTQYF
>TRBD2|.|17|TRBV5-1|TRBJ2-7
TGCGCCAGCAGCTTCGAAAGCGGACTAGCGGGGACAAGCGAGCAGTACTTC
CASSFESGLAGTSEQYF
>.|.|16|TRBV20-1|TRBJ2-3
TGCAGTGCTACCTCATGGGAGATAGCTAGCACAGATACGCAGTATTTT
CSATSWEIASTDTQYF
>TRBD1|.|17|TRBV11-2|TRBJ2-3
TGTGCCAGCAGCCTCAAACCGGGACAGGGGCCCACAGATACGCAGTATTTT
CASSLKPGQGPTDTQYF
>TRBD1|.|15|TRBV10-1|TRBJ2-1
TGCGCCAGCAGGCCAGACAGGGGAGGCTACAATGAGCAGTTCTTC
CASRPDRGGYNEQFF
>.|few|15|TRBV7-2|TRBJ2-7
TGTGCCAGCAGCCCCCGGACAGAGGGATATGGCGAGCAGTACTTC
CASSPRTEGYGEQYF
>.|many|16|TRBV5-1|TRBJ1-3
TGCGCCAGCAGCTTGGGGGCAGTTCTCTCTGGAAACACCATATATTTT
CASSLGAVLSGNTIYF
>TRBD1|.|11|TRBV2|TRBJ2-3
TGTGCCACACGACAGGGGGGAGGAAAGTATTTT
CATRQGGGKYF
>TRBD2|.|17|TRBV6-1|TRBJ2-1
TGTGCCAGCAGGAGGACTAGCGGGGGCCCACTCTACAATGAGCAGTTCTTC
CASRRTSGGPLYNEQFF
>.|.|16|TRBV6-2/TRBV6-3|TRBJ1-2
TGTGCCAGCAGTTACGAAAATGGCTGGACCTCCTATGGCTACACCTTC
CASSYENGWTSYGYTF
>TRBD2|.|15|TRBV5-1|TRBJ2-7
TGCGCCAGCAGCTTTGGTAGCGGGAAGGCCTACGAGCAGTACTTC
CASSFGSGKAYEQYF
>TRBD2|many|14|TRBV20-1|TRBJ2-5
TGCAGTGCTAGAGTCGGGGGGGCTCCAGAGACCCAGTACTTC
CSARVGGAPETQYF
>.|.|16|TRBV27|TRBJ1-4
TGTGCCAGCAGTTTAAGTCCCCGAGGGGCTAATGAAAAACTGTTTTTT
CASSLSPRGANEKLFF
>.|few|12|TRBV12-3/TRBV12-4|TRBJ1-1
TGTGCCAGCAGTACATCGGGAGTCGAGGCTTTCTTT
CASSTSGVEAFF
>.|many|13|TRBV20-1|TRBJ2-7
TGCAGTGCTAGGCGGTCCTCTTCCTACGAGCAGTACTTC
CSARRSSSYEQYF
>.|.|12|TRBV12-3/TRBV12-4|TRBJ1-2
TGTGCCACCCGGACAGCAAGGGGTGGCTACACCTTC
CATRTARGGYTF
>TRBD2|many|16|TRBV5-1|TRBJ2-1
TGCGCCAGCAGCTTGGCCGAGCTAGCGGGAAGGTATGAGCAGTTCTTC
CASSLAELAGRYEQFF
>.|many|16|TRBV2|TRBJ1-5
TGTGCCAGCAGTGACACAGGGTATGAAAGCAATCAGCCCCAGCATTTT
CASSDTGYESNQPQHF
>.|few|16|TRBV12-2|TRBJ1-4
TGTGCAAGTCGCTTAACTCTGGGACAGTCTAATGAAAAACTGTTTTTT
CASRLTLGQSNEKLFF
>.|.|12|TRBV7-2|TRBJ2-1
TGTGCCAGCAGCTTACACGATGATGAGCAGTTCTTC
CASSLHDDEQFF
>.|.|13|TRBV6-2/TRBV6-3|TRBJ2-4
TGTGCCAGCAGCCTCCGGGGGATAAACATTCAGTACTTC
CASSLRGINIQYF
>.|many|14|TRBV19|TRBJ2-3
TGTGCCAGTAGTCAACTTAGGGGCACAGATACGCAGTATTTT
CASSQLRGTDTQYF
>.|few|15|TRBV4-2|TRBJ1-5
TGTGCCAGCAGCCGAACTGGGACCGGCAATCAGCCCCAGCATTTT
CASSRTGTGNQPQHF
>.|many|14|TRBV5-1|TRBJ2-6
TGCGCCAGCAGCGAGGGCCTTGGGGCCAACGTCCTGACTTTC
CASSEGLGANVLTF
>TRBD1|.|17|TRBV27|TRBJ2-7
TGTGCCAGCAGTCACCCTCGGACAGGGTCCGACTTCTACGAGCAGTACTTC
CASSHPRTGSDFYEQYF
>.|.|13|TRBV27|TRBJ2-7
TGTGCCAGCAGGAGGGGCCTGACCTACGAGCAGTACTTC
CASRRGLTYEQYF
>.|many|12|TRBV29-1|TRBJ1-4
TGCAGCTGGAAGTCGGGTAATGAAAAACTGTTTTTT
CSWKSGNEKLFF
>.|few|15|TRBV19|TRBJ1-2
TGTGCCAGTAGCGCGACAGGTCAAGCTAACTATGGCTACACCTTC
CASSATGQANYGYTF
>.|few|13|TRBV20-1|TRBJ1-5
TGCAGTGCTAGGGGGCAGCCCAATCAGCCCCAGCATTTT
CSARGQPNQPQHF
>.|few|11|TRBV15|TRBJ1-6
TGTGCCACCAGCCAACAGAGCCCCCTCCACTTT
CATSQQSPLHF
>.|few|14|TRBV7-2|TRBJ2-7
TGTGCCAGCAGCCCCTCCGGCTCCACCTACGAGCAGTACTTC
CASSPSGSTYEQYF
>.|.|12|TRBV2|TRBJ1-1
TGTGCCAGCAGTGGTTGGAGCACTGAAGCTTTCTTT
CASSGWSTEAFF
>.|many|14|TRBV2|TRBJ2-1
TGTGCCAGCAACCGGGACAACTCCTACAATGAGCAGTTCTTC
CASNRDNSYNEQFF
>.|.|18|TRBV5-1|TRBJ1-1
TGCGCCAGCAGCTTGGGTGCCGGGGTAGGATGGAAGGGTACTGAAGCTTTCTTT
CASSLGAGVGWKGTEAFF
>.|.|15|TRBV15|TRBJ2-7
TGTGCCACCAGCAGAGACCCCGCAACTAACTACGATCAGTACTTC
CATSRDPATNYDQYF
>.|.|12|TRBV20-1|TRBJ2-3
TGCAGTGCTTCCGTCTCGGCAGATACGCAGTATTTT
CSASVSADTQYF
>.|few|15|TRBV18|TRBJ1-1
TGTGCCAGCTCACCAGTCAGGGAGCGGAACACTGAAGCTTTCTTT
CASSPVRERNTEAFF